This passage covers 30 T cell receptor beta chains from one sample sequenced in a study of cytomegalovirus exposure and HLA in healthy donors. The PCR used 60 Vbeta and 13 Jbeta primers. Profiling relied on immunoSEQ multiplex PCR, and the TCRdb table lists in-frame clones only, not all of them. In the table there are fewer than 200,000 clones, 87% of which are singletons. Sequencing input: PBMCs. The receptor source for this set is a woman aged 30 to 39 in good health and CMV-seronegative.

This clone came up once. This chain connects TRBV5-1 to TRBJ1-6, with a possible D match to TRBD1 (5 bases). The CDR3 is made up of 15 amino acids. Germline V CDR1 and CDR2: SGHRS, YFSETQ. V lost 0 bases and J 10 bases, leaving 14 bases between the germline ends. CDR3 nucleotide sequence: TGCGCCAGCAGCTTGGCCGGGCAGGGCAGATCACCCCTCCACTTT. This translates into CASSLAGQGRSPLHF. The full variable domain, in which reference TRBV5-1 and TRBJ1-6 provide the parts outside the CDR3, is KAGVTQTPRYLIKTRGQQVTLSCSPISGHRSVSWYQQTPGQGLQFLFEYFSETQRNKGNFPGRFSGRQFSNSRSEMNVSTLELGDSALYLCASSLAGQGRSPLHFGNGTRLTVT.

The genes are TRBV6-1 and TRBJ1-5; 10 nucleotides match TRBD1. The CDR3 contains 20 residues. Germline CDR1 MNHNS, CDR2 SASEGT. The trim removed 3 bases at V and 0 bases at J, leaving 14 bases unmatched. CDR3 bases: TGTGCCAGCAGTGATCCCCGGACAGGGGGACGGGGATATAGCAATCAGCCCCAGCATTTT. As protein: CASSDPRTGGRGYSNQPQHF.

The chain combines TRBV5-1 with TRBJ2-1; 7 nucleotides agree with TRBD2. V shed 2 bases, J shed 9 bases, and the junction held 5 bases outside the gene matches. In germline, CDR1 is SGHRS, CDR2 YFSETQ. The CDR3 is made up of 13 amino acids. The CDR3 protein is CASSLWGRGEQFF. CDR3 coding DNA: TGCGCCAGCAGCTTATGGGGGAGGGGTGAGCAGTTCTTC. The whole variable domain, filled in from reference TRBV5-1 and TRBJ2-1, reads KAGVTQTPRYLIKTRGQQVTLSCSPISGHRSVSWYQQTPGQGLQFLFEYFSETQRNKGNFPGRFSGRQFSNSRSEMNVSTLELGDSALYLCASSLWGRGEQFFGPGTRLTVL.

The V gene is TRBV18, the J gene TRBJ2-3; D may be TRBD1 (6 bases). The germline V gene encodes CDR1 KGHSH and CDR2 LQKENI. This CDR3 comprises 19 residues. V was pared by 3 bases and J by 0 bases, with 22 bases between. Here the CDR3 DNA reads TGTGCCAGCTCACCCCTTCGGGCAGGGGACCTACCTAGCACAGATACGCAGTATTTT. Its translation: CASSPLRAGDLPSTDTQYF.

The chain joins TRBV7-9 to TRBJ1-4, with D perhaps matching TRBD1 (5 bases). CDR1 and CDR2 (germline): SEHNR, FQNEAQ (reference sequence). The V end was cut by 5 bases, the J end by 8 bases, with 9 bases between. This CDR3 contains 12 residues. For the CDR3, the DNA is TGTGCCAGCAGCCTGACAGAGGAAAAACTGTTTTTT. As protein: CASSLTEEKLFF. Full variable domain (remainder filled in from reference TRBV7-9 and TRBJ1-4): DTGVSQNPRHKITKRGQNVTFRCDPISEHNRLYWYRQTLGQGPEFLTYFQNEAQLEKSRLLSDRFSAERPKGSFSTLEIQRTEQGDSAMYLCASSLTEEKLFFGSGTQLSVL.

The chain couples TRBV7-8 to TRBJ2-7; 7 bases align to TRBD1. The length of the CDR3 is 14 residues. V dropped 5 bases and J dropped 1; count of bases not matched to a gene: 5. Germline loops: CDR1 SGHVS, CDR2 FQNEAQ. The CDR3 coding sequence is TGTGCCAGCAGCCCCCGGGGACAGTCCTACGAGCAGTACTTC. Its protein product is CASSPRGQSYEQYF.

This clone was found once. J is TRBJ1-2 and V is TRBV27, with 7 nucleotides matching TRBD1. The germline CDR1 and CDR2 sequences are MNHEY and SMNVEV (reference sequence). The trim removed 4 bases at V and 4 bases at J, leaving 15 bases unmatched. There are 17 residues in the CDR3. The DNA of the CDR3 is TGTGCCAGCAGTTCCGTAAGACTAGGGGGCGCCGGCTATGGCTACACCTTC. Its protein is CASSSVRLGGAGYGYTF.

The chain combines TRBV5-1 with TRBJ1-4, with D perhaps matching TRBD1 (5 bases). Germline V CDR1 and CDR2: SGHRS, YFSETQ. The CDR3 spans 16 residues. V lost 3 bases to trimming and J lost 8 bases, with 20 bases between them. CDR3 bases: TGCGCCAGCAGCTGGAGACACCGGGGAGGGGACGAAAAACTGTTTTTT. This sequence encodes CASSWRHRGGDEKLFF.

This chain joins TRBV19 and TRBJ2-5; weak D call: TRBD2 (7 bases). CDR3 length equals 14 residues. Germline CDR1 and CDR2: LNHDA and SQIVND (reference sequence). Trimming cost V 4 bases and J 0 bases, with 9 bases left between them. CDR3 DNA: TGTGCCAGTAGTAGCGGGGGCCACCAAGAGACCCAGTACTTC. Its translation is CASSSGGHQETQYF.

This rearrangement joins TRBV10-1 to TRBJ2-2; D may be TRBD1 (6 bases). The CDR3 has 12 residues. V was clipped by 6 bases and J by 6 bases, with 8 bases between them. Germline-derived CDR1 and CDR2 are WNHNN and SYGVQD (reference sequence). CDR3 nucleotides: TGCGCCAGCAGGGCAGGGGCCGGGGAGCTGTTTTTT. As protein: CASRAGAGELFF.

The chain employs TRBV4-2 and TRBJ2-2; the match to TRBD2 covers 10 bases. The J segment lost 5 bases and the V segment lost 5 bases, leaving 8 bases of the junction unmatched. Germline V gives CDR1 LGHNA, CDR2 YNFKEQ. The CDR3 runs 16 residues. CDR3 in amino acids: CASSEGVAGGTGELFF. The CDR3 nucleotides read TGTGCCAGCAGCGAAGGGGTAGCGGGAGGAACCGGGGAGCTGTTTTTT.

The chain carries TRBV2 and TRBJ2-2, with D perhaps TRBD2 (6 bases). Germline lookup yields CDR1 SNHLY and CDR2 FYNNEI. CDR3 length: 15 residues. Between the trimmed V and J ends, which lost 4 bases and 6 bases, there was a span of 15 bases. The DNA for the CDR3 is TGTGCCAGCAGTGGGGGGGAAGTGGTACCCGGGGAGCTGTTTTTT. Protein: CASSGGEVVPGELFF.

The chain couples TRBV25-1 to TRBJ2-1; 9 nucleotides agree with TRBD1. The germline V gene has CDR1 MGHDK and CDR2 SYGVNS. This CDR3 region has 15 residues. Trimming took 4 bases from V and 9 from J; bases not matched to a gene: 10. CDR3 sequence: CASSGAGTGYIEQFF. CDR3 DNA: TGTGCCAGCAGTGGGGCCGGGACAGGGTATATTGAGCAGTTCTTC. Drawing the rest from reference TRBV25-1 and TRBJ2-1, the complete variable domain is EADIYQTPRYLVIGTGKKITLECSQTMGHDKMYWYQQDPGMELHLIHYSYGVNSTEKGDLSSESTVSRIRTEHFPLTLESARPSHTSQYLCASSGAGTGYIEQFFGPGTRLTVL.

J is TRBJ2-2 and V is TRBV5-1, with 9 bases lining up with TRBD2. CDR1 SGHRS and CDR2 YFSETQ come from the germline V gene. The CDR3 is made up of 16 amino acids. V gave up 2 bases and J gave up 1 base; unmatched junction bases: 3. This CDR3 is CASSLIAGVNTGELFF. CDR3 sequence (DNA): TGCGCCAGCAGCTTAATAGCGGGAGTGAACACCGGGGAGCTGTTTTTT.

This rearrangement joins TRBV6-5 to TRBJ2-2; D remains ambiguous. Germline CDR1 MNHEY, CDR2 SVGAGI. Trimming shortened V by 0 bases and J by 3 bases, and 5 bases separated the two germline ends. CDR3 size: 14 residues. CDR3 in DNA: TGTGCCAGCAGTTACTCCAAATACACCGGGGAGCTGTTTTTT. This translates into CASSYSKYTGELFF.

The rearrangement uses TRBV15 and TRBJ2-6; D might be TRBD2 (7 bases). The V end lost 3 bases, the J end lost 2 bases, and 17 bases lay between the germline ends. Germline V gene data show CDR1 as LNHNV and CDR2 as YYDKDF (reference sequence). This CDR3 contains 18 residues. The CDR3 sequence: CATSRGGPQRAGANVLTF. CDR3 nucleotides: TGTGCCACCAGCAGGGGGGGGCCCCAAAGGGCTGGGGCCAACGTCCTGACTTTC.

As DNA, the CDR3 is TGTGCCAGCAGTCGAACCGGGGAGACCCAGTACTTC. This encodes CASSRTGETQYF. The gene calls are TRBV27 and TRBJ2-5; no reliable D call. V was pared by 5 bases and J by 5 bases, with 9 bases between. The CDR3 contains 12 residues. CDR1 and CDR2 (germline): MNHEY, SMNVEV (reference sequence).

V gene TRBV10-3 combines with J gene TRBJ1-1, with D possibly TRBD1 on 5 matching bases. The CDR3 contains 16 residues. Germline V gene data show CDR1 as ENHRY and CDR2 as SYGVKD. Trimming pared 1 base from V and 4 bases from J, leaving 16 bases between. CDR3 region: CAISEWRGSDRTEAFF. DNA of the CDR3: TGTGCCATCAGTGAGTGGCGGGGGTCGGACCGCACTGAAGCTTTCTTT.

The rearrangement links TRBV5-1 to TRBJ1-5; D may be TRBD1 (5 bases). Per germline, CDR1 SGHRS and CDR2 YFSETQ. V lost 4 bases, J lost 2 bases, and 10 bases lay in between. CDR3 size: 14 residues. The CDR3 sequence is CASSPAGGNQPQHF. The CDR3 region has the DNA TGCGCCAGCAGCCCCGCGGGGGGCAATCAGCCCCAGCATTTT.

The rearrangement uses TRBV6-1 and TRBJ1-5, with D unclear. Germline-derived CDR1 and CDR2 are MNHNS and SASEGT. V lost 5 bases, J lost 3 bases, and 11 bases lay in between. The CDR3 runs to 14 residues. The CDR3 spells CASSTQEVNQPQHF. CDR3 DNA sequence: TGTGCCAGCAGTACCCAAGAGGTCAATCAGCCCCAGCATTTT.

The chain employs TRBV14 and TRBJ1-4, with D maybe TRBD1 (5 bases). The CDR3 sequence is 15 residues long. Germline V gene sequence: CDR1 SGHDN, CDR2 FVKESK. With 4 bases removed from V and 5 bases from J, the gap between germline ends came to 14 bases. The CDR3: CASSLFRGGNEKLFF. Here the CDR3 DNA reads TGTGCCAGCAGCCTCTTCCGGGGGGGAAATGAAAAACTGTTTTTT.

This clone has only a few counts. The rearrangement uses TRBV27 and TRBJ2-5, with a possible D match to TRBD2 (7 bases). Germline CDR1 and CDR2: MNHEY and SMNVEV (reference sequence). The CDR3 extends over 14 amino acids. Trimming took off 6 bases at V and 5 bases at J, with 16 bases between the two ends. CDR3 amino acids: CASRGGLSVETQYF. CDR3 nucleotide sequence: TGTGCCAGCAGGGGGGGGCTCAGCGTGGAGACCCAGTACTTC.

This rearrangement joins TRBV5-1 to TRBJ2-7; a possible D gene is TRBD1 (6 bases). V was clipped by 1 base and J by 3 bases, with 11 bases between them. The CDR3 loop spans 14 amino acids. The germline gives CDR1 SGHRS, CDR2 YFSETQ. The CDR3 sequence is CASSLNQGSYEQYF. The CDR3 region has the DNA TGCGCCAGCAGCTTGAACCAGGGGAGCTACGAGCAGTACTTC.

V and J are TRBV19 and TRBJ2-5; maybe TRBD2 (6 bases). This CDR3 region has 15 residues. Germline lookup yields CDR1 LNHDA and CDR2 SQIVND (reference sequence). V was clipped by 3 bases and J by 6 bases, with 17 bases between them. The CDR3 DNA sequence: TGTGCCAGTAGTATCCGGGGCGGGATAACAAAGACCCAGTACTTC. Its protein is CASSIRGGITKTQYF.

This chain uses TRBV7-7 with TRBJ2-3; D unresolved. V was clipped by 4 bases and J by 6 bases, with 14 bases between them. CDR1 and CDR2 (germline): SSHAT, FNYEAQ (reference sequence). This CDR3 is built from 14 residues. In DNA form, the CDR3 reads TGTGCCAGCAGCTGGAGAGGAGAACGGGATACGCAGTATTTT. Protein: CASSWRGERDTQYF.

Comments on this clone: The junction departs from the called germline gene at one end, perhaps through a read error. The same CDR3 can be traced to other DNA sequences in this sample. The rearrangement links TRBV27 to TRBJ2-2; weak D call: TRBD1 (5 bases). The CDR3 covers 17 residues. Germline V lookup: CDR1 MNHEY, CDR2 SMNVEV (reference sequence). The CDR3 DNA sequence: TGTGCCAGCAGCCCCCCGGGCGTGTTGGGGCACACCGGAGAGCTGTTTTTT. Translating gives CASSPPGVLGHTGELFF.

This chain joins TRBV6-1 and TRBJ2-2, with TRBD2 identical over 8 bases. The CDR3 sequence is 13 residues long. Germline assignment: CDR1 MNHNS and CDR2 SASEGT. Trimming cost V 4 bases and J 6 bases; bases outside gene matches: 1. CDR3 sequence (DNA): TGTGCCAGCAGTGGGACTAGCTCCGGGGAGCTGTTTTTT. It translates to CASSGTSSGELFF.

The rearrangement joins TRBV4-3 to TRBJ1-1, with D possibly being TRBD1 (6 bases). Trimming took 4 bases from V and 1 from J, leaving 13 bases between them. Germline V lookup: CDR1 LGHNA, CDR2 YSLEER. The CDR3 is made up of 15 amino acids. Here the CDR3 DNA reads TGCGCCAGCAGCCCGCACAGGGACGGGAACACTGAAGCTTTCTTT. It translates to CASSPHRDGNTEAFF.

This chain joins TRBV4-2 and TRBJ2-7; 9 nucleotides align to TRBD2. Per germline, CDR1 LGHNA and CDR2 YNFKEQ. Unmatched junction bases numbered 5, after V lost 4 bases and J lost 1 base. The CDR3 runs 15 residues. CDR3 sequence: CASSPASGTSYEQYF. The CDR3 bases are TGTGCCAGCAGCCCCGCTAGCGGGACGTCCTACGAGCAGTACTTC.

The chain joins TRBV27 to TRBJ2-4; 15 nucleotides line up with TRBD2. This CDR3 contains 16 residues. V dropped 5 bases and J dropped 13; count of bases not matched to a gene: 12. From germline, CDR1 is MNHEY and CDR2 SMNVEV (reference sequence). The CDR3 sequence is CASSPRTSGRAGGQYF. The CDR3 DNA reads TGTGCCAGCAGTCCGAGGACTAGCGGGAGGGCCGGGGGGCAGTACTTC.